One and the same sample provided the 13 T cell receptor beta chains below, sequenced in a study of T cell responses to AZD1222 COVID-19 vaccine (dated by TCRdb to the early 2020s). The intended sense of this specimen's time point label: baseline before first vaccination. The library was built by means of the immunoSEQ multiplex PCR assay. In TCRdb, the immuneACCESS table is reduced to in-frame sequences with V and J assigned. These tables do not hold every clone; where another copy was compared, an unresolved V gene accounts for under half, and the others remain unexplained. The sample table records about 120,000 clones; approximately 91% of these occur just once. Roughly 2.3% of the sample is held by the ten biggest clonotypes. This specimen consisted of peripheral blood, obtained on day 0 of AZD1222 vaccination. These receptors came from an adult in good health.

Here the CDR3 reads CASSQDRGSYNEQFF. In DNA form, the CDR3 reads TGTGCCAGCAGCCAAGACAGGGGCTCCTACAATGAGCAGTTCTTC. The chain joins TRBV4-2 to TRBJ2-1, with D maybe TRBD1 (6 bases). The CDR3 has 15 residues. Germline lookup yields CDR1 LGHNA and CDR2 YNFKEQ. V was pared by 0 bases and J by 0 bases, with 6 bases between.

The CDR3 sequence is CATQEAGGPYEQYF. The CDR3 nucleotides are TGTGCCACCCAGGAGGCGGGAGGGCCGTACGAGCAGTACTTC. The genes are TRBV6-5 and TRBJ2-7; 9 bases are shared with TRBD2. The trim removed 10 bases at V and 4 bases at J, leaving 11 bases unmatched. CDR1 and CDR2 from the germline V gene are MNHEY and SVGAGI. This CDR3 contains 14 residues.

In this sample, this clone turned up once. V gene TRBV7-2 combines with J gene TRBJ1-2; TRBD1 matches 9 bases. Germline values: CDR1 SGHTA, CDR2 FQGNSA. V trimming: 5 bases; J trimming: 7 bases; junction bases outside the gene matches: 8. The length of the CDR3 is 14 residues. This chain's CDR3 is CASSGPQGAGGYTF. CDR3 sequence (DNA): TGTGCCAGCAGCGGACCACAGGGGGCGGGTGGCTACACCTTC. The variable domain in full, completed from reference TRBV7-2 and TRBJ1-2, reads GAGVSQSPSNKVTEKGKDVELRCDPISGHTALYWYRQSLGQGLEFLIYFQGNSAPDKSGLPSDRFSAERTGGSVSTLTIQRTQQEDSAVYLCASSGPQGAGGYTFGSGTRLTVV.

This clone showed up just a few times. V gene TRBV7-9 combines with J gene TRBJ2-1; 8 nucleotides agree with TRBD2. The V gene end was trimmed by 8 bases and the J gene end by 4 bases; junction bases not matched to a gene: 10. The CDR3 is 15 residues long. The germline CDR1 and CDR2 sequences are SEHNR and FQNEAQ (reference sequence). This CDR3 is CASGVELAVYNEQFF. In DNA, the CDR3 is TGTGCCAGCGGGGTGGAACTAGCGGTTTACAATGAGCAGTTCTTC.

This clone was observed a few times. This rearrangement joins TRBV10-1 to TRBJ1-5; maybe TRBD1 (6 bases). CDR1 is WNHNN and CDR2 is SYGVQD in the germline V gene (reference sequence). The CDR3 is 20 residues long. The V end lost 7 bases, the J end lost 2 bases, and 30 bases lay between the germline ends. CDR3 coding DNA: TGCGCCAGCAATGCCCAGGGACCTCAGGGGAGCCGAAGGGGCAATCAGCCCCAGCATTTT. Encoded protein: CASNAQGPQGSRRGNQPQHF.

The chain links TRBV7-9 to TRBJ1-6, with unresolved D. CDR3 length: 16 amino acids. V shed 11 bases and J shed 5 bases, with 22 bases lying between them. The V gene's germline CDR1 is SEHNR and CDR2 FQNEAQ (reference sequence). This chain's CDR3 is CALSGGKAGNNSPLHF. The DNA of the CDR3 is TGTGCCCTATCGGGCGGCAAGGCGGGAAATAATTCACCCCTCCACTTT. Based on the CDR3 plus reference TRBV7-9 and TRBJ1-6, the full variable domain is DTGVSQNPRHKITKRGQNVTFRCDPISEHNRLYWYRQTLGQGPEFLTYFQNEAQLEKSRLLSDRFSAERPKGSFSTLEIQRTEQGDSAMYLCALSGGKAGNNSPLHFGNGTRLTVT.

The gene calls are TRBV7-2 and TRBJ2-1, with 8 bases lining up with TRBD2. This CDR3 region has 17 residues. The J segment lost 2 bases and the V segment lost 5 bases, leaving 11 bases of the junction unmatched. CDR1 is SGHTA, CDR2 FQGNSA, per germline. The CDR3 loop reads CASSPRPGLGTYNEQFF. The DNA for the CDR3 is TGTGCCAGCAGCCCGAGACCGGGACTAGGAACCTACAATGAGCAGTTCTTC. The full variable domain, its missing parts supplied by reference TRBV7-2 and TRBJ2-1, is GAGVSQSPSNKVTEKGKDVELRCDPISGHTALYWYRQSLGQGLEFLIYFQGNSAPDKSGLPSDRFSAERTGGSVSTLTIQRTQQEDSAVYLCASSPRPGLGTYNEQFFGPGTRLTVL.

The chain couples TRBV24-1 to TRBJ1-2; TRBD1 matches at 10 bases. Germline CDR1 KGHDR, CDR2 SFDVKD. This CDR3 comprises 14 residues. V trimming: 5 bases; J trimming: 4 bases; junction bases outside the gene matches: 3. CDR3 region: CATSGWDRGYGYTF. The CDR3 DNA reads TGTGCCACCAGTGGATGGGACAGGGGCTATGGCTACACCTTC.

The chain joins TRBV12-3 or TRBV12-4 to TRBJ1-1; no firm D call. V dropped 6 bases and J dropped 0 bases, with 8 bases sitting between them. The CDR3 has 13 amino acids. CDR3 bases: TGTGCCAGCAGGCTAGGGCTGAACACTGAAGCTTTCTTT. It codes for CASRLGLNTEAFF.

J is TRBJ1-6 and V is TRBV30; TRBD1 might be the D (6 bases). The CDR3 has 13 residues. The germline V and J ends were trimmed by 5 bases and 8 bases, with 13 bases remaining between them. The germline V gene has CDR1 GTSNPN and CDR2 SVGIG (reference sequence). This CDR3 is CAWGGDTDSPLHF. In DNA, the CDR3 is TGTGCCTGGGGGGGGGACACAGATTCACCCCTCCACTTT.

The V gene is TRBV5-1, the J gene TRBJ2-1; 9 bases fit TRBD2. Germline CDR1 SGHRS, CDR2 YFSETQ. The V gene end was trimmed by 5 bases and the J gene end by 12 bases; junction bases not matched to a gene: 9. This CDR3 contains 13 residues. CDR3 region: CASSSTALAGQFF. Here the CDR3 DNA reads TGCGCCAGCAGTTCCACTGCACTAGCGGGGCAGTTCTTC.

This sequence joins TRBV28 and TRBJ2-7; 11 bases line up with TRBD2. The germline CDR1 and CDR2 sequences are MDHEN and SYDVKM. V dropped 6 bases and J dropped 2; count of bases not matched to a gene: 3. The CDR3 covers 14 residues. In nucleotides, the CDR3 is TGTGCCAGCAGAGCTAGCGGGAGGCCCTACGAGCAGTACTTC. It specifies CASRASGRPYEQYF.

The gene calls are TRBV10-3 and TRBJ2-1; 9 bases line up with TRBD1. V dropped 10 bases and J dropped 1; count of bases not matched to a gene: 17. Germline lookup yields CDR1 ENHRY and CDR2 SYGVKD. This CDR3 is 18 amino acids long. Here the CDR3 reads CANHDRGIVKGSYNEQFF. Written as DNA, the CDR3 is TGTGCCAACCATGACAGGGGGATAGTGAAGGGATCCTACAATGAGCAGTTCTTC.